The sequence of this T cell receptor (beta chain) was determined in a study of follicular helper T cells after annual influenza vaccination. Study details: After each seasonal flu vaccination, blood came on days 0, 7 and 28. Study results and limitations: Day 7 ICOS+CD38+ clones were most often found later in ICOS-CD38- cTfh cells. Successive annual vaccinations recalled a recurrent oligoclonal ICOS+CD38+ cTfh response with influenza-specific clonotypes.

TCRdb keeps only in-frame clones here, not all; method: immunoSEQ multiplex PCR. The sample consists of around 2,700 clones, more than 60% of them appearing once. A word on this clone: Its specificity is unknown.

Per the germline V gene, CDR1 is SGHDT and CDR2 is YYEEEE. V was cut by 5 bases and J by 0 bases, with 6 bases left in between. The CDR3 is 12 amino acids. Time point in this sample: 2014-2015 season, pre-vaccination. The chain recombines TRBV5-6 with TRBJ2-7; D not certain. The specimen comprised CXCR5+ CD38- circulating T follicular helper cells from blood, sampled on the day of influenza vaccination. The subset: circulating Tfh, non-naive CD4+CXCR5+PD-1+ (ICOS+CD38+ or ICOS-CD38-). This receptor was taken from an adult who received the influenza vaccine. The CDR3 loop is CASRLSSYEQYF. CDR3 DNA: TGTGCCAGCAGGCTGAGCTCCTACGAGCAGTACTTC.